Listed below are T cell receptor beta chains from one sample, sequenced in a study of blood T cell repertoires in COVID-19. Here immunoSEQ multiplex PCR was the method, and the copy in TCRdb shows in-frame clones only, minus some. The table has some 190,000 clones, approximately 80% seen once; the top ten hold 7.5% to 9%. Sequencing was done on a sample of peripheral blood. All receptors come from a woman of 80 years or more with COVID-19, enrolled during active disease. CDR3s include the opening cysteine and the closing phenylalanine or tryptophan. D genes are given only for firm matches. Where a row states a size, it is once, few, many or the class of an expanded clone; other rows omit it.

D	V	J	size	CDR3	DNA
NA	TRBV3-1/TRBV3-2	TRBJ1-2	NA	CASSQAGTGNYGYTF	TGTGCCAGCAGCCAAGCCGGTACAGGGAACTATGGCTACACCTTC
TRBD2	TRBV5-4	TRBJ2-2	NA	CASRSGTSGPVGAGELFF	TGTGCCAGCAGGTCTGGGACTAGCGGGCCAGTTGGGGCCGGGGAGCTGTTTTTT
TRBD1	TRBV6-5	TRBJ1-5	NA	CASGTESNQPQHF	TGTGCCAGCGGGACAGAGAGCAATCAGCCCCAGCATTTT
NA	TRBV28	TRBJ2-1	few	CASSSEGRRGPMEQFF	TGTGCCAGCAGTTCGGAGGGGCGGAGGGGACCCATGGAGCAGTTCTTC
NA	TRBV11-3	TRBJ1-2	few	CASSSTTGPGLYGYTF	TGTGCCAGCAGCTCTACAACAGGCCCGGGCCTCTATGGCTACACCTTC
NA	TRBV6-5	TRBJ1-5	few	CASRPPGVNQPQHF	TGTGCCAGCAGGCCTCCGGGGGTCAATCAGCCCCAGCATTTT
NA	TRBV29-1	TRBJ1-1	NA	CSVGGRPEAFF	TGCAGCGTTGGAGGGAGGCCTGAAGCTTTCTTT
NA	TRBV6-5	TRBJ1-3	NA	CASSYGATGNTIYF	TGTGCCAGCAGTTACGGGGCCACAGGGAACACCATATATTTT
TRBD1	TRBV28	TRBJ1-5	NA	CASRSTGTGGPNQPQHF	TGTGCCAGCAGATCCACCGGGACAGGGGGCCCCAATCAGCCCCAGCATTTT
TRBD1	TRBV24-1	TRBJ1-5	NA	CATSDFGKGACNQPQHF	TGTGCCACCAGTGATTTTGGGAAGGGGGCATGCAATCAGCCCCAGCATTTT
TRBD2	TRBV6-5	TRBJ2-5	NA	CASILAGVETQYF	TGTGCCAGCATTTTAGCGGGAGTAGAGACCCAGTACTTC
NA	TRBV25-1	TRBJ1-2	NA	CASSESGVLAYGYTF	TGTGCCAGCAGTGAATCGGGGGTCTTGGCCTATGGCTACACCTTC
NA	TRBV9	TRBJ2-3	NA	CASSPNVGRGTDTQYF	TGTGCCAGCAGCCCTAACGTGGGCAGGGGCACAGATACGCAGTATTTT
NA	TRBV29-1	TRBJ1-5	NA	CSVVQSLNQPQHF	TGCAGCGTTGTACAGAGCCTCAATCAGCCCCAGCATTTT
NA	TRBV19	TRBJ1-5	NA	CASSYGAGGNQPQHF	TGTGCCAGTAGTTACGGGGCAGGGGGCAATCAGCCCCAGCATTTT
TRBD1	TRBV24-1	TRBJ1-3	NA	CATSDSGGAGNTIYF	TGTGCCACCAGTGACTCAGGGGGCGCAGGAAACACCATATATTTT
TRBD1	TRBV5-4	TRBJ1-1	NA	CASSLTGGTEAFF	TGTGCCAGCAGTCTTACAGGGGGAACTGAAGCTTTCTTT
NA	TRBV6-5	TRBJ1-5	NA	CASYGGDQPQHF	TGTGCCAGCTACGGAGGGGATCAGCCCCAGCATTTT
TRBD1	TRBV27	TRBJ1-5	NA	CASSLSVTGGVMPQHF	TGTGCCAGCAGTTTATCTGTGACAGGGGGGGTGATGCCCCAGCATTTT
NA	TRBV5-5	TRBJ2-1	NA	CASSLLGAVFDEQFF	TGTGCCAGCAGCTTGTTAGGGGCAGTTTTCGATGAGCAGTTCTTC
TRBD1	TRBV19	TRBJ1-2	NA	CASSIGQAYGYTF	TGTGCCAGTAGTATTGGACAGGCTTATGGCTACACCTTC
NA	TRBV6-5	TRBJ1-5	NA	CASNWSGDQPQHF	TGTGCCAGCAATTGGTCCGGGGATCAGCCCCAGCATTTT
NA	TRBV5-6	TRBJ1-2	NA	CASSLRGGLNYGYTF	TGTGCCAGCAGCCTGCGGGGCGGACTTAACTATGGCTACACCTTC
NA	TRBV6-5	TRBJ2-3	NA	CASSRGPTDTQYF	TGTGCCAGCAGCAGGGGACCCACAGATACGCAGTATTTT
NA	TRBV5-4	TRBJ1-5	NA	CASSLGGVGQPQHF	TGTGCCAGCAGCTTGGGGGGGGTAGGGCAGCCCCAGCATTTT
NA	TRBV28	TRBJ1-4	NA	CASSVTPNEKLFF	TGTGCCAGCAGCGTTACTCCTAATGAAAAACTGTTTTTT
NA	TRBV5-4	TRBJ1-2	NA	CASSLQLKNYGYTF	TGTGCCAGCAGCTTGCAACTTAAGAACTATGGCTACACCTTC
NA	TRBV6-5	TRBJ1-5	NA	CASSYSTGQPQHF	TGTGCCAGCAGTTACTCGACAGGTCAGCCCCAGCATTTT
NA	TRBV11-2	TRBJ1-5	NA	CASSLDGGDQPQHF	TGTGCCAGCAGCTTAGATGGGGGGGATCAGCCCCAGCATTTT
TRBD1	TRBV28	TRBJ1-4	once	CASTGQGTGGEKLFF	TGTGCCAGCACCGGACAAGGCACAGGGGGCGAAAAACTGTTTTTT
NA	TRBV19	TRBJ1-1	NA	CAKDDRPVAEAFF	TGTGCCAAGGACGACAGGCCGGTCGCTGAAGCTTTCTTT
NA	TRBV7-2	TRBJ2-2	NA	CASSPERGSGELFF	TGTGCCAGCAGCCCAGAAAGAGGGTCCGGGGAGCTGTTTTTT
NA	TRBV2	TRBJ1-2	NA	CASSTREKGGYTF	TGTGCCAGCAGTACCCGGGAAAAGGGAGGCTACACCTTC
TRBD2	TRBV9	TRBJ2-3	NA	CASGPGGATDTQYF	TGTGCCAGCGGGCCGGGGGGGGCTACAGATACGCAGTATTTT
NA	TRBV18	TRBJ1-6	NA	CASSPPSSYNSPLHF	TGTGCCAGCTCACCCCCGAGCTCCTATAATTCACCCCTCCACTTT
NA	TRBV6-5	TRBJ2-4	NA	CASQGMDIQYF	TGTGCCAGCCAGGGGATGGACATTCAGTACTTC
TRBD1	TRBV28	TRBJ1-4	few	CASTPEGAANEKLFF	TGTGCCAGCACCCCCGAGGGGGCAGCTAATGAAAAACTGTTTTTT
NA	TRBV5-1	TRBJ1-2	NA	CASRRRGGASGYTF	TGCGCCAGCCGAAGAAGGGGAGGGGCGAGCGGCTACACCTTC
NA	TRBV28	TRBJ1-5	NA	CASSLAGQPQHF	TGTGCCAGCAGCCTGGCGGGGCAGCCCCAGCATTTT
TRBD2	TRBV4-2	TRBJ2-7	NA	CASSQEPSVGRGGSYEQYF	TGTGCCAGCAGCCAAGAGCCCTCGGTTGGGCGGGGGGGATCCTACGAGCAGTACTTC
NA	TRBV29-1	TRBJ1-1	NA	CSVEGAGIEAFF	TGCAGCGTTGAGGGGGCCGGGATTGAAGCTTTCTTT
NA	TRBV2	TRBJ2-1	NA	CASRENNEQFF	TGTGCCAGCAGGGAGAACAATGAGCAGTTCTTC
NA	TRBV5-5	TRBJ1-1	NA	CASRGGPMTNTEAFF	TGTGCCTCGAGGGGGGGCCCCATGACGAACACTGAAGCTTTCTTT
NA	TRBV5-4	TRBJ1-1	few	CASSLAGGEFAFF	TGTGCCAGCAGCTTGGCCGGGGGGGAGTTCGCTTTCTTT
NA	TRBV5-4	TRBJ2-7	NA	CASSSASSPYEQYF	TGTGCCAGCAGCTCAGCTAGCAGCCCCTACGAGCAGTACTTC